This TCR beta chain is from a study of cytomegalovirus exposure and HLA in healthy donors. Findings of the study overall: A later analysis found TCR association rates differed by HLA locus, highest for DRB1 and lowest for HLA-C. The authors assumed roughly uniform sequencing depth across donors for presence/absence analyses. The authors confirmed in vitro that three CMV-associated chains were specific for CMV antigens. Most of the TCR beta V segments (in an earlier analysis) were productive either about 87% or about 30% of the time.

The PCR had 60 Vbeta and 13 Jbeta primers. Produced via immunoSEQ multiplex PCR; TCRdb's table is partial and in-frame only. The sample lists about 180,000 clones; roughly four fifths were seen once. Trimming removed 5 bases at V and 5 bases at J, with 19 bases between. Germline V lookup: CDR1 SEHNR, CDR2 FQNEAQ (reference sequence). This CDR3 contains 16 residues. As regards this clone: Antigen unknown.

The sequence came from a young man in good health and CMV-seronegative. The specimen was PBMCs. This chain joins TRBV7-9 and TRBJ2-1; the D gene is possibly TRBD2 (5 bases). This CDR3 is CASSPGLHFVNNEQFF. The CDR3 bases are TGTGCCAGCAGCCCTGGACTCCACTTCGTTAACAATGAGCAGTTCTTC. The variable domain in full, completed from reference TRBV7-9 and TRBJ2-1, reads DTGVSQNPRHKITKRGQNVTFRCDPISEHNRLYWYRQTLGQGPEFLTYFQNEAQLEKSRLLSDRFSAERPKGSFSTLEIQRTEQGDSAMYLCASSPGLHFVNNEQFFGPGTRLTVL.